The rows below give T cell receptor beta chains drawn from one sample of a study of blood T cell repertoires in COVID-19. Profiling relied on immunoSEQ multiplex PCR, and the TCRdb table lists in-frame clones only, not all of them. The table lists approximately 220,000 clones, under 90% of them singletons. Material: PBMCs or T cells enriched from blood (not recorded which). These receptors were obtained from a woman between 25 and 40 years old with acute COVID-19. CDR3s include the opening cysteine and the closing phenylalanine or tryptophan. D genes are given only for firm matches. Not all rows give a size; the values are once, few, many and, for expanded clones, a class.

size: -; D: -; J: TRBJ2-1; V: TRBV11-2; DNA: TGTGCCAGCAGCCCAGAAATGGGCGTGTTCTTC; CDR3: CASSPEMGVFF
size: once; D: -; J: TRBJ1-6; V: TRBV19; DNA: TGTGCCAGTAGTATTGATCTCACAGGGATAACCCTCCACTTT; CDR3: CASSIDLTGITLHF
size: once; D: -; J: TRBJ2-2; V: TRBV7-2; DNA: TGTGCCAGCAGCTTAGAGGGGGGGCGAGGCACCGGGGAGCTGTTTTTT; CDR3: CASSLEGGRGTGELFF
size: -; D: TRBD1; J: TRBJ1-4; V: TRBV6-5; DNA: TGTGCCAGCAGCTTAGGGACAGATAATGAAAAACTGTTTTTT; CDR3: CASSLGTDNEKLFF
size: -; D: -; J: TRBJ1-2; V: TRBV12-3/TRBV12-4; DNA: TGTGCCAGCAGGATAACAGCTAACTATGGCTACACCTTC; CDR3: CASRITANYGYTF
size: -; D: TRBD1; J: TRBJ1-5; V: TRBV18; DNA: TGTGCCAGCTCACCACCCGGGGACAGCCGAAATCAGCCCCAGCATTTT; CDR3: CASSPPGDSRNQPQHF
size: many; D: TRBD2; J: TRBJ2-1; V: TRBV27; DNA: TGTGCCAGCAGTCCGGCAGGGACGGGGGGGCTCAATGAGCAGTTCTTC; CDR3: CASSPAGTGGLNEQFF
size: -; D: -; J: TRBJ2-1; V: TRBV7-3; DNA: TGTGCCAGCAGCTTAGGAATGGGGAGCTCCTACAATGAGCAGTTCTTC; CDR3: CASSLGMGSSYNEQFF
size: -; D: TRBD1; J: TRBJ1-1; V: TRBV7-9; DNA: TGTGCCAGCAGCTCAAATGCTCGGGACAGTGAAGCTTTCTTT; CDR3: CASSSNARDSEAFF
size: -; D: -; J: TRBJ2-1; V: TRBV11-3; DNA: TGTGCCAGCAGCTTAGATCCAAATGAGCAGTTCTTC; CDR3: CASSLDPNEQFF